This TCR beta chain was sequenced for a study of cytomegalovirus exposure and HLA in healthy donors. There were likely unrecorded immune exposures, though donors were nominally healthy when sampled. This CDR3 has 13 amino acids. Germline V lookup: CDR1 SGHAT, CDR2 FQNNGV. V lost 4 bases and J lost 9, with 15 bases in between. Primers for the PCR totalled 60 Vbeta and 13 Jbeta. Produced via immunoSEQ multiplex PCR; TCRdb's table is partial and in-frame only. This table has just over 200,000 clones, around 83% appearing once. In regard to this clone: Its antigen is unknown.

General observations from the study: Confirmation was obtained in vitro that a few CMV-associated chains are specific for CMV antigens. Accurate prediction of HLA-A and HLA-B alleles (for most subjects) was reportedly achieved from TCR beta sequences.

The sequence was collected from a woman aged 35 to 49 in good health and CMV-seronegative. The chain is built from TRBV11-2 and TRBJ2-5; possibly TRBD2 for D (6 bases). Specimen: PBMCs. CDR3: CASSWLALRSQYF. The CDR3, as DNA: TGTGCCAGCAGCTGGCTAGCGCTCCGGTCCCAGTACTTC.